This entry describes one T cell receptor (beta chain). It has no known antigen specificity. Base qualities are not recorded, but no much larger clone differs from it by a single base. The time point label on this specimen signifies: blood at routine non-recurrence follow-up after resection. TCR sequencing used whole RNA extracted from tumor and nontumor lung tissue, or from cryopreserved PBMC samples, without cell sorting. Only patients for whom sufficient RNA was available from at least two tumor regions were selected for TCR sequencing. This entry belongs to a study of spatial heterogeneity in lung cancer (dated by TCRdb to the late 2010s). A note on the overall study: Samples were obtained from around 72 patients with early-stage, untreated non-small cell lung cancer from the lung TRACERx cohort. Follow-up PBMC samples were sequenced whenever available, with a median time to follow-up of about 24 months after resection. More beta-chain than alpha-chain transcripts were consistently detected, likely reflecting higher beta-chain transcript abundance. In the raw uncorrected reads, each unique combination of TCR and UMI appeared more than ten times on average. In non-small cell lung cancer, the study made a quantitative comparison of TCR alpha and beta repertoires among multiple tumor regions, matched nontumor lung and blood. The study linked features of the TCR repertoire to counts of nonsynonymous mutations, which were determined by whole-exome sequencing of tumor tissue. Both alpha and beta chains were TCR-sequenced in around 220 tumor regions, 64 matched nontumor lung samples and 55 to 60 PBMC samples obtained at surgery.

Clipping removes 7 bases from V and 4 bases from J, with 4 as the unmatched junction base count. Measured from the cysteine to the phenylalanine, the CDR3 is 14 residues long. Only the CDR3 region is kept as DNA, spanning 42 bases read in frame from base 1. CDR1 and CDR2 are drawn from the germline V gene (reference sequence): SEHNR, FQNEAQ. Receptors were amplified or captured by 5' RACE. TCRdb shows the sequencer as NextSeq 500. The TCR library protocol attached a unique molecular identifier to each TCR cDNA molecule to allow correction of PCR and sequencing errors. The original pipeline was this. TCR identification, UMI-based error correction and CDR3 extraction were all carried out with Decombinator tools. Expanded TCRs were defined as those above a frequency of 2 per 1,000, corresponding to the top 1% of the tumor frequency distribution. Renyi diversity was computed with the R vegan package after each repertoire had been subsampled 100 times to 5,000 TCRs. CDR3 similarity networks were built from amino acid triplet string-kernel similarity, with CDR3s being connected when pairwise similarity was above 0.82. TCRdb handled the public reads itself, with Q25 trimming in fastp and clone calling in MiXCR, and kept productive beta chains. Every entry covers one CDR3 protein and lists the most common genes and DNA from its rows. TCRdb's processing, not the study's, gives the V and J calls here. The sample contains 45,000 to 65,000 distinct CDR3 sequences, roughly 8.1% of them found a single time. The ten largest account for 35% to 45% of the sample.

Broader findings and caveats from the paper: Additional single-cell paired TCR alpha and beta sequencing was considered necessary to confirm, at a functional level, the hypothesis that regional TCRs recognize regional mutations. Only 14 patients were included in the comparisons of baseline and follow-up blood repertoires. Ubiquitous expanded tumor TCRs were found in blood more often at tumor resection than at routine follow-up.

This TCR came from a female donor with early-stage non-small cell lung cancer. The sample consisted of PBMCs, taken at follow-up. This chain joins TRBV7-9 to TRBJ2-1; the junction holds 10 bases that match TRBD2. The nucleotides read TGTGCCAGCACCCTTAGCGGGGGGTACAATGAGCAGTTCTTC. Its protein reads: CASTLSGGYNEQFF.